These 29 T cell receptor beta chains were sequenced from one sample in a study of blood T cell repertoires in COVID-19. Measured with immunoSEQ multiplex PCR; TCRdb has only the in-frame clones, and not every one. The table includes 500,000 or so clones, 87% detected once. The sample comprised PBMCs or T cells enriched from blood (not recorded which). Receptors originate from a woman aged 18-29 years who had recovered from COVID-19.

The chain combines TRBV19 with TRBJ2-7; a weak D match, TRBD1 (6 bases). CDR1 is LNHDA, CDR2 SQIVND, per germline (reference sequence). Trimming stripped 4 bases from V and 5 bases from J, with 12 bases between. This CDR3 has 13 amino acids. The CDR3 reads CASSTQDRNEQYF. CDR3 coding DNA: TGTGCCAGTAGTACCCAGGACAGAAACGAGCAGTACTTC.

The rearrangement uses TRBV5-6 and TRBJ1-5; maybe TRBD1 (5 bases). CDR1 is SGHDT, CDR2 YYEEEE, per germline. V lost 1 base and J 2 bases, leaving 10 bases between the germline ends. This CDR3 region has 15 residues. The CDR3 reads CASSLRGGGNQPQHF. Here the CDR3 DNA reads TGTGCCAGCAGCTTGAGAGGAGGGGGCAATCAGCCCCAGCATTTT.

The genes are TRBV10-3 and TRBJ2-7; D perhaps matches TRBD2 (6 bases). The CDR3 runs 12 residues. V was cut by 8 bases and J by 6 bases, with 14 bases left in between. The germline CDR1 and CDR2 sequences are ENHRY and SYGVKD. The CDR3 DNA follows: TGTGCCATCTCCCGGGACTCGGCCGAGCAGTACTTC. This gives the protein CAISRDSAEQYF.

The gene calls are TRBV28 and TRBJ1-4, with D possibly TRBD1 on 5 matching bases. The CDR3 sequence is 12 residues long. Per the germline V gene, CDR1 is MDHEN and CDR2 is SYDVKM. V was pared by 5 bases and J by 11 bases, with 12 bases between. The CDR3 loop is CASSHDRRKLFF. CDR3 coding DNA: TGTGCCAGCAGTCACGACAGAAGGAAACTGTTTTTT. The full variable domain, in which reference TRBV28 and TRBJ1-4 provide the parts outside the CDR3, is DVKVTQSSRYLVKRTGEKVFLECVQDMDHENMFWYRQDPGLGLRLIYFSYDVKMKEKGDIPEGYSVSREKKERFSLILESASTNQTSMYLCASSHDRRKLFFGSGTQLSVL.

The chain uses TRBV11-2 and TRBJ2-5, with D maybe TRBD2 (6 bases). The germline CDR1 and CDR2 sequences are SGHAT and FQNNGV. The ends were cut back, 0 bases at V and 0 bases at J, with 11 bases in the middle. The CDR3 runs to 16 residues. The CDR3 bases are TGTGCCAGCAGCTTAGACGGGGGATCGTACCAAGAGACCCAGTACTTC. It is translated as CASSLDGGSYQETQYF.

This rearrangement joins TRBV7-6 to TRBJ2-3; 12 nucleotides align to TRBD2. The germline V gene encodes CDR1 SGHVS and CDR2 FNYEAQ. The CDR3 length is 16 residues. With 5 bases clipped from V and 3 bases from J, the junction kept 6 bases outside the gene matches. The CDR3 is CASSNLAGGMTDTQYF. DNA of the CDR3: TGTGCCAGCAGCAATCTAGCGGGGGGGATGACAGATACGCAGTATTTT.

This clone was detected once. The CDR3 protein is CASNGGYNSPLHF. In DNA, the CDR3 is TGTGCCAGTAACGGGGGGTATAATTCACCCCTCCACTTT. V and J are TRBV19 and TRBJ1-6, with a tentative D call TRBD1 (5 bases). Germline V CDR1 and CDR2: LNHDA, SQIVND (reference sequence). V was cut by 7 bases and J by 4 bases, with 8 bases left in between. The CDR3 loop spans 13 amino acids. The full variable domain, rest sourced from reference TRBV19 and TRBJ1-6, is DGGITQSPKYLFRKEGQNVTLSCEQNLNHDAMYWYRQDPGQGLRLIYYSQIVNDFQKGDIAEGYSVSREKKESFPLTVTSAQKNPTAFYLCASNGGYNSPLHFGNGTRLTVT.

CDR3 sequence reads: CASSSSQGANEQYF. CDR3 nucleotides: TGTGCCAGCAGCTCCTCCCAGGGGGCAAACGAGCAGTACTTC. The chain has TRBV5-6 and TRBJ2-7; 8 bases map to TRBD1. Germline loops: CDR1 SGHDT, CDR2 YYEEEE. The CDR3 contains 14 residues. The V gene end was trimmed by 3 bases and the J gene end by 5 bases; junction bases not matched to a gene: 7. The complete variable domain, with remaining parts taken from reference TRBV5-6 and TRBJ2-7, reads DAGVTQSPTHLIKTRGQQVTLRCSPKSGHDTVSWYQQALGQGPQFIFQYYEEEERQRGNFPDRFSGHQFPNYSSELNVNALLLGDSALYLCASSSSQGANEQYFGPGTRLTVT.

The genes are TRBV14 and TRBJ1-2, with a possible D match to TRBD1 (6 bases). V was trimmed by 0 bases and J by 5 bases, leaving 7 bases between them. This CDR3 has 13 amino acids. Germline V gene sequence: CDR1 SGHDN, CDR2 FVKESK. The CDR3 loop is CASSQDTGYGYTF. The CDR3 DNA sequence: TGTGCCAGCAGCCAAGATACAGGGTATGGCTACACCTTC.

This clone has just a few counts. The CDR3 DNA sequence: TGCGCCAGCAGCCTTCTCCCTCCAGGAAGCGGCTACACCTTC. The encoded protein is CASSLLPPGSGYTF. The chain has TRBV5-1 and TRBJ1-2; D is unclear. Looked up from germline, CDR1 is SGHRS and CDR2 is YFSETQ. The CDR3 extends over 14 amino acids. Trimming stripped 4 bases from V and 8 bases from J, with 18 bases between.

J is TRBJ1-1 and V is TRBV19, with TRBD1 as a possible D gene (5 bases). Between the trimmed V and J ends, which lost 6 bases and 1 base, there was a span of 15 bases. The CDR3 sequence is 15 residues long. Germline CDR1 and CDR2: LNHDA and SQIVND (reference sequence). CDR3 DNA sequence: TGTGCCAGTAGGGCCTCGGGCAGGGCGAACACTGAAGCTTTCTTT. It translates to CASRASGRANTEAFF.

The chain employs TRBV19 and TRBJ1-6; 7 bases are shared with TRBD1. Germline lookup yields CDR1 LNHDA and CDR2 SQIVND (reference sequence). This CDR3 spans 13 amino acids. J lost 7 bases, V lost 9 bases, and 6 bases had no gene match. This CDR3 is CASSGTENSPLHF. The CDR3 DNA follows: TGTGCCAGCTCGGGGACAGAGAATTCACCCCTCCACTTT.

The V and J genes are TRBV9 and TRBJ1-2, with no clear D. The CDR3 totals 14 residues. With 4 bases removed from V and 2 bases from J, the gap between germline ends came to 12 bases. CDR1 and CDR2 from the germline V gene are SGDLS and YYNGEE. CDR3 sequence: CASSPLTANYGYTF. In nucleotides, the CDR3 is TGTGCCAGCAGCCCCCTAACCGCGAACTATGGCTACACCTTC. Variable domain in full (rest from reference TRBV9 and TRBJ1-2): DSGVTQTPKHLITATGQRVTLRCSPRSGDLSVYWYQQSLDQGLQFLIQYYNGEERAKGNILERFSAQQFPDLHSELNLSSLELGDSALYFCASSPLTANYGYTFGSGTRLTVV.

A word on this clone: It is unclear where the CDR3 begins or ends on the DNA, so no DNA is shown, and the CDR3 is as TCRdb lists it. The chain carries TRBV11-2 and TRBJ2-3; TRBD2 was called by the table and not checked on the DNA. Germline loops: CDR1 SGHAT, CDR2 FQNNGV. 12 amino acids form the CDR3, both terminal residues included. The CDR3 reads CASSTSGDTQYF.

The V call is TRBV7-9, the J call TRBJ2-7; D not resolved. The CDR3 length is 13 residues. Germline V gene sequence: CDR1 SEHNR, CDR2 FQNEAQ (reference sequence). The ends were cut back, 2 bases at V and 2 bases at J, with 7 bases in the middle. CDR3 protein: CASSLSGPYEQYF. DNA for the CDR3: TGTGCCAGCAGCTTATCTGGGCCCTACGAGCAGTACTTC.

In its sample, this clone was seen once. The chain uses TRBV5-1 and TRBJ2-5; tentative D call: TRBD1 (5 bases). Looked up from germline, CDR1 is SGHRS and CDR2 is YFSETQ. The V end lost 4 bases, the J end lost 1 base, and 11 bases lay between the germline ends. The CDR3 length is 14 residues. The CDR3: CASSPQETQETQYF. The CDR3 DNA reads TGCGCCAGCAGCCCACAGGAGACCCAAGAGACCCAGTACTTC.

This clone has just one count. V usage is TRBV30 and J usage is TRBJ2-1; 10 positions agree with TRBD1. CDR1 is GTSNPN, CDR2 SVGIG, per germline (reference sequence). CDR3 size: 17 residues. V trimming: 4 bases; J trimming: 2 bases; junction bases outside the gene matches: 11. The CDR3 region has the DNA TGTGCCTGGAACCGGGACAGGGGAAAAAGACCCTACAATGAGCAGTTCTTC. Protein sequence: CAWNRDRGKRPYNEQFF.

V is TRBV30 and J is TRBJ1-1; D remains unclear. The V and J ends lost 3 bases and 1 base respectively, with 9 bases between them. CDR1 and CDR2 (germline): GTSNPN, SVGIG (reference sequence). This CDR3 contains 13 residues. The CDR3 sequence is CAWSAGTNTEAFF. The DNA of the CDR3 is TGTGCCTGGAGCGCAGGCACGAACACTGAAGCTTTCTTT. The full variable domain, its missing parts supplied by reference TRBV30 and TRBJ1-1, is SQTIHQWPATLVQPVGSPLSLECTVEGTSNPNLYWYRQAAGRGLQLLFYSVGIGQISSEVPQNLSASRPQDRQFILSSKKLLLSDSGFYLCAWSAGTNTEAFFGQGTRLTVV.

V usage is TRBV2 and J usage is TRBJ1-1; perhaps TRBD1 as D (5 bases). The CDR3 covers 12 residues. Germline V gene sequence: CDR1 SNHLY, CDR2 FYNNEI. V was trimmed by 4 bases and J by 9 bases, leaving 12 bases between them. Here the CDR3 reads CASSGVGGKAFF. The CDR3 nucleotides read TGTGCCAGCAGTGGGGTGGGGGGAAAAGCTTTCTTT.

This CDR3 reads CASSQEFLAGGPLTDTQYF. In DNA, the CDR3 is TGTGCCAGCAGCCAAGAGTTCCTAGCGGGGGGCCCCCTCACAGATACGCAGTATTTT. The chain couples TRBV14 to TRBJ2-3, with 11 bases fitting TRBD2. Germline assignment: CDR1 SGHDN and CDR2 FVKESK. The CDR3 spans 19 residues. V gave up 0 bases and J gave up 2 bases; unmatched junction bases: 10. The variable domain in full, completed from reference TRBV14 and TRBJ2-3, reads EAGVTQFPSHSVIEKGQTVTLRCDPISGHDNLYWYRRVMGKEIKFLLHFVKESKQDESGMPNNRFLAERTGGTYSTLKVQPAELEDSGVYFCASSQEFLAGGPLTDTQYFGPGTRLTVL.

J is TRBJ1-2 and V is TRBV5-5; D possibly corresponds to TRBD1 (5 bases). V lost 4 bases and J 7 bases, leaving 14 bases between the germline ends. The CDR3 contains 13 residues. In germline, CDR1 is SGHKS, CDR2 YYEKEE (reference sequence). The CDR3 region has the DNA TGTGCCAGCAGCACTAGCGGGGGGATTGGCTACACCTTC. Its translation is CASSTSGGIGYTF.

The rearrangement uses TRBV5-1 and TRBJ2-7; 8 bases are shared with TRBD1. Germline loops: CDR1 SGHRS, CDR2 YFSETQ. This CDR3 is 18 amino acids long. With V trimmed by 3 bases and J by 2 bases, 16 bases remained unmatched. CDR3 in amino acids: CASSSGGLTPDQPYEQYF. The CDR3 bases are TGCGCCAGCAGCTCAGGGGGCCTTACGCCAGACCAACCCTACGAGCAGTACTTC.

The chain has TRBV27 and TRBJ1-5; perhaps TRBD1 as D (5 bases). The CDR3 covers 14 residues. The germline V and J ends were trimmed by 6 bases and 3 bases, with 12 bases remaining between them. The germline CDR1 and CDR2 sequences are MNHEY and SMNVEV (reference sequence). The CDR3 DNA sequence: TGTGCCAGCAGGAACGGGGGTTTCAATCAGCCCCAGCATTTT. Its protein product is CASRNGGFNQPQHF.

The chain has TRBV9 and TRBJ2-2; D not certain. V lost 1 base and J lost 0, with 10 bases in between. In germline, CDR1 is SGDLS, CDR2 YYNGEE. The CDR3 has 16 amino acids. CDR3 coding DNA: TGTGCCAGCAGCGTAACGAACGCGCCGAACACCGGGGAGCTGTTTTTT. This translates into CASSVTNAPNTGELFF. The complete variable domain, with remaining parts taken from reference TRBV9 and TRBJ2-2, reads DSGVTQTPKHLITATGQRVTLRCSPRSGDLSVYWYQQSLDQGLQFLIQYYNGEERAKGNILERFSAQQFPDLHSELNLSSLELGDSALYFCASSVTNAPNTGELFFGEGSRLTVL.

This clone was observed a few times. The chain has TRBV12-3 or TRBV12-4 and TRBJ2-3; D might be TRBD1 (5 bases). The ends were cut back, 6 bases at V and 14 bases at J, with 15 bases in the middle. CDR3 length: 11 amino acids. DNA for the CDR3: TGTGCCAGCAGCCAGGGTTTGGCGTCGTATTTT. This translates into CASSQGLASYF.

The genes are TRBV5-1 and TRBJ2-2; 8 nucleotides line up with TRBD1. The V segment lost 0 bases and the J segment 4 bases; nucleotides outside the gene matches: 8. The CDR3 length is 17 residues. CDR1 is SGHRS, CDR2 YFSETQ, per germline. This CDR3 reads CASSLEDREVRTGELFF. The DNA for the CDR3 is TGCGCCAGCAGCTTGGAGGACAGGGAAGTGCGCACCGGGGAGCTGTTTTTT.

The chain employs TRBV19 and TRBJ2-3; 10 positions match TRBD2. With V trimmed by 6 bases and J by 5 bases, 5 bases remained unmatched. The CDR3 sequence is 14 residues long. The germline V gene encodes CDR1 LNHDA and CDR2 SQIVND (reference sequence). The CDR3 sequence is CASRGAGGLDTQYF. The DNA for the CDR3 is TGTGCCAGTAGAGGAGCGGGGGGGTTAGATACGCAGTATTTT.

The sample holds one count of this clone. This sequence joins TRBV4-1 and TRBJ1-5; 9 positions match TRBD1. This CDR3 contains 15 residues. The germline gives CDR1 MGHRA, CDR2 YSYEKL. V lost 4 bases and J lost 9; bases outside the gene matches: 10. As DNA, the CDR3 is TGCGCCAGCAGCCGGGACAGGGCCGCGAGTAGGCCCCAGCATTTT. It specifies CASSRDRAASRPQHF.

This chain links TRBV24-1 with TRBJ1-2, with D possibly matching TRBD1 (6 bases). Germline assignment: CDR1 KGHDR and CDR2 SFDVKD. The CDR3 spans 15 residues. Trimming cost V 4 bases and J 0 bases, with 11 bases left between them. The CDR3 sequence: CATSDPRTANYGYTF. The CDR3 DNA sequence: TGTGCCACCAGTGACCCCCGGACAGCTAACTATGGCTACACCTTC.